Only a few counts were recorded for the clone carrying this T cell receptor beta chain. This specimen belongs to a study of molecular identifiers for immune sequencing clone quantification. The CDR3 contains 13 residues. V lost 5 bases and J lost 7, with 13 bases in between. Germline assignment: CDR1 SGHDT and CDR2 YYEEEE. TCRdb re-derived calls from the PCR reads in MiXCR, one entry per CDR3 protein. The table includes some 100,000 distinct CDR3 sequences, approximately 40% detected once. The sequence was obtained from a human donor in good health. Some libraries in this study had Jurkat cell RNA spiked in. The sample was naive CD8+ T cells from blood, with Jurkat cell RNA spiked in. Subset specified: FACS-sorted CD8+CD4-CCR7+CD45RA+ naive T cells. The chain couples TRBV5-6 to TRBJ2-1, with D perhaps assigned TRBD1 or TRBD2 (5 bases each). The CDR3 DNA reads as TGTGCCAGCAGTCATGGGGCGGGTAATGAGCAGTTCTTC. It translates to CASSHGAGNEQFF.